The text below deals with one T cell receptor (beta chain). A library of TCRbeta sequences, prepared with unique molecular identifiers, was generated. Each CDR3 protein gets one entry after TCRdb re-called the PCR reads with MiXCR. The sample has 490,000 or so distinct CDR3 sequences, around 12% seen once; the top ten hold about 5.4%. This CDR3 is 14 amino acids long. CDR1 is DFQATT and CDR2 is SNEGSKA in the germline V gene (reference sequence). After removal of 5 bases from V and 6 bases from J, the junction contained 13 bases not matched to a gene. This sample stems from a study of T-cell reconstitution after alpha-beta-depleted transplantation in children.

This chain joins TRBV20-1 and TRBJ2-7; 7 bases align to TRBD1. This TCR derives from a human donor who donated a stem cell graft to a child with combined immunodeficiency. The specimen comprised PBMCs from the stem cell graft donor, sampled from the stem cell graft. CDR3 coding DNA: TGCAGTGCTCCACGACAGGGCGTTCTCTCCGAGCAGTACTTC. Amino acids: CSAPRQGVLSEQYF.